This is a list of T cell receptor beta chains from one sample in a study of CD8 T cells in ankylosing spondylitis. TCRdb reprocessed the 5' RACE reads via MiXCR and lists one record per CDR3 protein. Of a few hundred thousand distinct CDR3 sequences detected, 20% to 25% appear once; the ten largest clones hold over 10%. Sequenced input: blood, either unsorted or a sorted T cell fraction (not recorded which). The source is a male donor with ankylosing spondylitis or in good health (not recorded which). Each CDR3 is given with its conserved first and last residue. A D gene is named only where the DNA matches it firmly. Clone size, where shown, is once, few, many, or a class for clones that have expanded.

clone_size d_call j_call v_call cdr3_nt cdr3_aa
few . TRBJ2-2 TRBV6-1 TGTGCCAGCAGCCCCAGGGTCCCCGGGGAGCTGTTTTTT CASSPRVPGELFF
few TRBD1 TRBJ1-1 TRBV19 TGTGCCAGTACCCGACAGGGGTCTCGCACTGAAGCTTTCTTT CASTRQGSRTEAFF
once . TRBJ2-2 TRBV5-4 TGTGCCAGCAGGATATTCTGGGACACCGGGGAGCTGTTTTTT CASRIFWDTGELFF
few TRBD2 TRBJ2-1 TRBV5-1 TGCGCCAGCAGCCCCCGGACTAGCGGGGGGGGAATGGTCAATGAGCAGTTCTTC CASSPRTSGGGMVNEQFF
. TRBD2 TRBJ2-1 TRBV4-2 TGTGCCAGCAGCCAAACTAGCGGCTCCTACAATGAGCAGTTCTTC CASSQTSGSYNEQFF
. . TRBJ2-2 TRBV10-2 TGCGCCAGCAGTGACTATTTGACCGGGGAGCTGTTTTTT CASSDYLTGELFF
. . TRBJ1-3 TRBV12-3/TRBV12-4 TGTGCCAGCAGTTTAGGCCCGCAAAACACCATATATTTT CASSLGPQNTIYF
few . TRBJ1-3 TRBV5-1 TGCGCCAGCAGCAAAGGGCGGGCAGCTAGCTCTGGAAACACCATATATTTT CASSKGRAASSGNTIYF
. TRBD2 TRBJ2-1 TRBV9 TGTGCCAGCAGCGTATTTGGCGGGGGGGCCGGGAATGAGCAGTTCTTC CASSVFGGGAGNEQFF
. . TRBJ2-7 TRBV24-1 TGTGCCACCAGTGATCCCAGGGTGGCGATGAACGAGCAGTACTTC CATSDPRVAMNEQYF
. . TRBJ2-7 TRBV6-1 TGTGCCAGCAAGGAATTCTACGAGCAGTACTTC CASKEFYEQYF
few . TRBJ2-7 TRBV20-1 TGCAGTGCTAGCGGTCTTACCCTGGGCGAGCAGTACTTC CSASGLTLGEQYF
few . TRBJ2-1 TRBV4-1 TGCGCCAGCAGCCATTTAAGCAATGAGCAGTTCTTC CASSHLSNEQFF
. . TRBJ1-1 TRBV15 TGTGCCACCAGCAGAGAGCCCGGGACCGAGGAAACTGAAGCTTTCTTT CATSREPGTEETEAFF
. TRBD1 TRBJ2-2 TRBV4-1 TGCGCCAGCAGCCCTAGACAGGGGGAAGCCGGGGAGCTGTTTTTT CASSPRQGEAGELFF
. TRBD2 TRBJ2-3 TRBV7-9 TGTGCCAGCAGCTCGGGGGACTACGTTTACACAGATACGCAGTATTTT CASSSGDYVYTDTQYF